A single sample gave rise to the 32 T cell receptor beta chains below, sequenced in a study of human T cells and chemical hapten exposure. Time point here: patch test 1, 2 weeks after DPC sensitization. Treatment reported: therapeutic diphenylcyclopropenone sensitization with weekly scalp DPC. TCRdb reanalysed the RACE reads using MiXCR and keeps one entry per CDR3 protein. The data hold about 99,000 distinct CDR3 sequences, with roughly 12% observed a single time. This material consisted of whole blood, taken in connection with sensitization to the hapten diphenylcyclopropenone (DPC). These receptors were obtained from a woman between 40 and 55 years old with alopecia areata. Some clones in this sample may be carry-over from other donors' samples.

This rearrangement joins TRBV6-5 to TRBJ2-2; possible D gene TRBD1, 5 bases. The length of the CDR3 is 13 residues. The germline CDR1 and CDR2 sequences are MNHEY and SVGAGI. The V and J ends lost 3 bases and 4 bases respectively, with 6 bases between them. This CDR3 is CASSYGATGELFF. In nucleotides, the CDR3 is TGTGCCAGCAGTTATGGGGCCACCGGGGAGCTGTTTTTT.

In DNA form, the CDR3 reads TGCAGTGCTAGCGGCGTGGGACGTCGGGCCTACAATGAGCAGTTCTTC. It translates to CSASGVGRRAYNEQFF. The chain combines TRBV20-1 with TRBJ2-1; D could derive from TRBD1 or TRBD2 (5 bases each). Trimming shortened V by 3 bases and J by 2 bases, and 17 bases separated the two germline ends. From germline, CDR1 is DFQATT and CDR2 SNEGSKA (reference sequence). This CDR3 is built from 16 residues.

The V call is TRBV7-2, the J call TRBJ2-1, with 9 bases aligning to TRBD2. This CDR3 contains 15 residues. Germline V gene data show CDR1 as SGHTA and CDR2 as FQGNSA. Trimming cost V 5 bases and J 2 bases; bases outside gene matches: 4. DNA of the CDR3: TGTGCCAGCAGCCCTGGACTAGCGACCTACAATGAGCAGTTCTTC. Its protein product is CASSPGLATYNEQFF.

V and J are TRBV29-1 and TRBJ1-1; no definite D call. The CDR3 is 13 residues long. V dropped 4 bases and J dropped 0 bases, with 9 bases sitting between them. CDR1 SQVTM and CDR2 ANQGSEA come from the germline V gene. The CDR3 sequence is CSVVGHMNTEAFF. DNA of the CDR3: TGCAGCGTTGTCGGGCATATGAACACTGAAGCTTTCTTT. The complete variable domain, with remaining parts taken from reference TRBV29-1 and TRBJ1-1, reads SAVISQKPSRDICQRGTSLTIQCQVDSQVTMMFWYRQQPGQSLTLIATANQGSEATYESGFVIDKFPISRPNLTFSTLTVSNMSPEDSSIYLCSVVGHMNTEAFFGQGTRLTVV.

This clonotype has more than one count but fewer than ten. The rearrangement uses TRBV11-3 and TRBJ2-1; 7 positions agree with TRBD2. Germline loops: CDR1 SGHNT, CDR2 YENEEA. V gave up 1 base and J gave up 3 bases; unmatched junction bases: 6. The CDR3 extends over 16 amino acids. The DNA of the CDR3 is TGTGCCAGCAGCTTAGGCGGGAGTCTCTTCTACAATGAGCAGTTCTTC. Encoded protein: CASSLGGSLFYNEQFF.

The count of this clonotype is one. The rearrangement joins TRBV4-2 to TRBJ2-1; D call uncertain. Trimming cost V 0 bases and J 6 bases, with 12 bases left between them. This CDR3 spans 15 amino acids. CDR1 and CDR2 from the germline V gene are LGHNA and YNFKEQ. The CDR3: CASSQEYQVSNEQFF. Here the CDR3 DNA reads TGTGCCAGCAGCCAAGAGTATCAGGTGTCCAATGAGCAGTTCTTC.

This clonotype showed up just a few times. This chain joins TRBV19 and TRBJ1-1; no firm D call. Germline-derived CDR1 and CDR2 are LNHDA and SQIVND (reference sequence). The CDR3 runs 14 residues. Between the trimmed V and J ends, which lost 3 bases and 1 base, there was a span of 9 bases. Written as DNA, the CDR3 is TGTGCCAGTAGTATTGAGGGCCGGAACACTGAAGCTTTCTTT. Protein sequence: CASSIEGRNTEAFF.

This clonotype has ten or more counts. The chain uses TRBV11-2 and TRBJ2-2; D gene uncertain. The CDR3 totals 13 residues. Germline V gene lookup returns CDR1 SGHAT and CDR2 FQNNGV. V lost 5 bases and J lost 3, with 7 bases in between. The CDR3 nucleotides are TGTGCCAGCAGCCTCGTGGACACCGGGGAGCTGTTTTTT. Translation gives CASSLVDTGELFF.

The table lists this clonotype with many counts. This chain links TRBV3-1 with TRBJ1-3; unclear D gene. Trimming shortened V by 5 bases and J by 3 bases, and 11 bases separated the two germline ends. CDR1 LGHDT and CDR2 YNNKEL come from the germline V gene (reference sequence). The CDR3 sequence is 14 residues long. CDR3 nucleotides: TGTGCCAGCAGCTACTGGACTGGTGGAAACACCATATATTTT. It specifies CASSYWTGGNTIYF.

The chain links TRBV20-1 to TRBJ2-4; 7 bases align to TRBD2. Germline V lookup: CDR1 DFQATT, CDR2 SNEGSKA (reference sequence). The CDR3 has 13 amino acids. This CDR3 is CSGAGRALDIQYF. CDR3 DNA: TGCAGCGGGGCGGGGAGGGCCTTAGACATTCAGTACTTC.

This clonotype has only a few counts. In DNA form, the CDR3 reads TGTGCCAGCAGTTTACCGGGTCAGCCCGATTCTGAGTACTTC. It is translated as CASSLPGQPDSEYF. This sequence joins TRBV28 and TRBJ2-5; D uncertain. Germline values: CDR1 MDHEN, CDR2 SYDVKM. This CDR3 is built from 14 residues. Trimming cost V 2 bases and J 12 bases, with 19 bases left between them.

This clonotype was seen more than once but under ten times. The chain carries TRBV30 and TRBJ1-2; TRBD1 agrees at 9 bases. J lost 2 bases, V lost 6 bases, and 1 base had no gene match. Germline assignment: CDR1 GTSNPN and CDR2 SVGIG (reference sequence). The CDR3 covers 12 residues. The CDR3 DNA is TGTGCCTGCGGACAGGGGAACTATGGCTACACCTTC. Translating it yields CACGQGNYGYTF.

This clonotype has only a few counts. The V gene is TRBV5-4, the J gene TRBJ2-1; D is unclear. Trimming cost V 0 bases and J 10 bases, with 17 bases left between them. Germline assignment: CDR1 SGHNT and CDR2 YYREEE (reference sequence). This CDR3 region has 15 residues. Written as DNA, the CDR3 is TGTGCCAGCAGCTTGGTCTCCTCTAGTATCAAGGAGCAGTTCTTC. This codes for CASSLVSSSIKEQFF.

The chain's CDR3 is CAISAGTDKGYEQYF. The CDR3 nucleotides are TGTGCCATCAGCGCGGGGACAGATAAAGGGTACGAGCAGTACTTC. The gene calls are TRBV10-3 and TRBJ2-7, with D perhaps matching TRBD1 (7 bases). Germline V CDR1 and CDR2: ENHRY, SYGVKD. Trimming cost V 6 bases and J 4 bases, with 19 bases left between them. The CDR3 has 15 residues.

This clonotype showed up just a few times. This rearrangement joins TRBV19 to TRBJ2-2; TRBD1 aligns across 8 bases. Germline CDR1 is LNHDA and CDR2 is SQIVND (reference sequence). V trimming: 7 bases; J trimming: 2 bases; junction bases outside the gene matches: 3. This CDR3 is 14 amino acids long. This CDR3 is CASTGTGNTGELFF. In DNA form, the CDR3 reads TGTGCCAGTACTGGGACAGGCAACACCGGGGAGCTGTTTTTT.

A few counts support this clonotype. The J gene is TRBJ2-7, the V gene TRBV15; D possibly corresponds to TRBD1 (5 bases). The V and J ends lost 1 base and 0 bases respectively, with 7 bases between them. This CDR3 comprises 14 residues. CDR1 LNHNV and CDR2 YYDKDF come from the germline V gene (reference sequence). This CDR3 reads CATSRGTGSYEQYF. The CDR3 coding sequence is TGTGCCACCAGCAGAGGAACAGGCTCCTACGAGCAGTACTTC.

The chain links TRBV7-9 to TRBJ2-7; a weak D match, TRBD1 (5 bases). Trimming stripped 0 bases from V and 6 bases from J, with 9 bases between. CDR3 length: 13 residues. CDR1 and CDR2 (germline): SEHNR, FQNEAQ (reference sequence). CDR3 loop: CASSLATAVEQYF. The CDR3, as DNA: TGTGCCAGCAGCTTAGCGACAGCAGTCGAGCAGTACTTC.

V gene TRBV9 combines with J gene TRBJ2-2, with 8 bases that match TRBD2. The germline gives CDR1 SGDLS, CDR2 YYNGEE. The CDR3 extends over 16 amino acids. V shed 5 bases, J shed 7 bases, and the junction held 13 bases outside the gene matches. The CDR3 DNA reads TGTGCCAGCAGTGGGGAGGGGACTAGGTTGAGCGGGGAGCTGTTTTTT. Translating gives CASSGEGTRLSGELFF.

This clonotype occurred many times. The chain is built from TRBV7-3 and TRBJ2-7; TRBD1 aligns across 9 bases. With V trimmed by 5 bases and J by 6 bases, 5 bases remained unmatched. The CDR3 is 13 residues long. The V gene's germline CDR1 is SGHTA and CDR2 FQGTGA. Here the CDR3 reads CASSRTGESEQYF. CDR3 DNA: TGTGCCAGCAGCCGGACAGGGGAGAGCGAGCAGTACTTC.

At least ten counts were recorded for this clonotype. The DNA for the CDR3 is TGTGCCAGCAGCCGCGGGACAGATACGCAGTATTTT. It yields the protein CASSRGTDTQYF. This sequence joins TRBV7-9 and TRBJ2-3, with TRBD2 as a possible D gene (5 bases). Looked up from germline, CDR1 is SEHNR and CDR2 is FQNEAQ (reference sequence). Trimming pared 5 bases from V and 3 bases from J, leaving 6 bases between. The CDR3 sequence is 12 residues long.

The chain links TRBV28 to TRBJ2-1; 8 nucleotides agree with TRBD2. The germline gives CDR1 MDHEN, CDR2 SYDVKM. After removal of 2 bases from V and 7 bases from J, the junction contained 4 bases not matched to a gene. The CDR3 runs 14 residues. Written as DNA, the CDR3 is TGTGCCAGCAGTTTACCGGGAGGGCCTAATGAGCAGTTCTTC. Protein product: CASSLPGGPNEQFF.

The CDR3: CASPLGSGTDTQYF. DNA of the CDR3: TGTGCCAGCCCTCTGGGGTCGGGCACAGATACGCAGTATTTT. The V gene is TRBV7-2, the J gene TRBJ2-3; D call uncertain. V shed 8 bases and J shed 1 base, with 13 bases lying between them. CDR3 length: 14 amino acids. Germline values: CDR1 SGHTA, CDR2 FQGNSA.

V and J are TRBV19 and TRBJ2-3, with D hard to call. Trimming shortened V by 6 bases and J by 2 bases, and 9 bases separated the two germline ends. CDR3 length equals 13 residues. Germline V gene data show CDR1 as LNHDA and CDR2 as SQIVND (reference sequence). The CDR3 DNA reads as TGTGCCAGTAGCTCAGCGTCCACAGATACGCAGTATTTT. Encoded protein: CASSSASTDTQYF.

V usage is TRBV24-1 and J usage is TRBJ2-3; unclear D gene. The ends were cut back, 3 bases at V and 3 bases at J, with 0 bases in the middle. Per the germline V gene, CDR1 is KGHDR and CDR2 is SFDVKD. This CDR3 contains 11 residues. CDR3 DNA sequence: TGTGCCACCAGTGATACAGATACGCAGTATTTT. Translating it yields CATSDTDTQYF.

The chain joins TRBV12-3 or TRBV12-4 to TRBJ1-6, with D possibly matching TRBD1 (6 bases). This CDR3 has 14 amino acids. V was pared by 6 bases and J by 8 bases, with 14 bases between. CDR3 DNA sequence: TGTGCCAGCAGCGAGGACAGTACTTATTCACCCCTCCACTTT. It encodes CASSEDSTYSPLHF.

This clonotype occurred a few times. The chain has TRBV21-1 and TRBJ1-1. TRBV21-1 is shown as a pseudogene. The CDR3 consists of 14 residues. CDR3 sequence: CASSKHTNKPEAFF. The CDR3, as DNA: TGTGCCAGCAGCAAGCATACCAACAAACCTGAAGCTTTCTTT.

This clonotype was recorded at least ten times. The chain uses TRBV28 and TRBJ2-7; 13 nucleotides agree with TRBD2. V shed 6 bases and J 9 bases; nucleotides not matched to a gene: 14. From germline, CDR1 is MDHEN and CDR2 SYDVKM. The CDR3 loop spans 16 amino acids. The CDR3 DNA is TGTGCCAGCAGGCCCGGGACTAGCGGGATGGCCCAAGGGCAGTACTTC. Translating gives CASRPGTSGMAQGQYF.

This chain links TRBV7-9 with TRBJ1-5; D is unclear. V was trimmed by 0 bases and J by 7 bases, leaving 7 bases between them. The CDR3 sequence is 13 residues long. Germline-derived CDR1 and CDR2 are SEHNR and FQNEAQ (reference sequence). The CDR3 DNA reads TGTGCCAGCAGCTTAGCGGGGTCCCAGCCCCAGCATTTT. Translation gives CASSLAGSQPQHF.

The V call is TRBV9, the J call TRBJ2-1; 13 bases map to TRBD2. The CDR3 covers 15 residues. With V trimmed by 4 bases and J by 7 bases, 5 bases remained unmatched. CDR1 is SGDLS and CDR2 is YYNGEE in the germline V gene. The CDR3 sequence is CASSPMGLAGNEQFF. The CDR3 nucleotides are TGTGCCAGCAGCCCTATGGGACTAGCGGGAAATGAGCAGTTCTTC.

A word on this clonotype: The CDR3 ends on some other residue instead of the conserved phenylalanine or tryptophan, so this is likely a read error. V and J are TRBV18 and TRBJ2-1; maybe TRBD2 (6 bases). This CDR3 is 15 amino acids long. V shed 3 bases and J shed 3 bases, with 12 bases lying between them. CDR1 is KGHSH, CDR2 LQKENI, per germline. CDR3 sequence reads: CASSPTSGFYNEQFS. In nucleotides, the CDR3 is TGTGCCAGCTCACCGACAAGCGGGTTCTACAATGAGCAGTTCTCC.

The rearrangement links TRBV7-8 to TRBJ2-2, with 9 bases aligning to TRBD1. The CDR3 consists of 16 residues. Germline V gives CDR1 SGHVS, CDR2 FQNEAQ. The ends lost 5 bases at V and 0 bases at J; junction bases unmatched: 4. The chain's CDR3 is CASSTRDRANTGELFF. The CDR3 DNA reads TGTGCCAGCAGCACCCGGGACAGGGCGAACACCGGGGAGCTGTTTTTT.

This clonotype has only a few counts. V gene TRBV3-2 combines with J gene TRBJ2-1; the table assigns TRBD1, which was not confirmed against the DNA. TRBV3-2 constitutes a pseudogene. The CDR3 runs 12 residues. CDR3 region: CASSPGQGQEFF. In nucleotides, the CDR3 is TGTGCCAGCAGCCCCGGACAGGGCCAGGAGTTCTTC.